The 23 T cell receptor beta chains reported below all come from one sample, sequenced in a study of T cells in Graves' hyperthyroidism and ophthalmopathy. Amplification targeted TCR beta CDR3 regions from RNA transcripts. The HTBI set primed first-round TCR CDR3 RT-PCR. TCRdb independently ran MiXCR on the multiplex PCR reads; one entry per CDR3 protein. The data contain about 740,000 distinct CDR3 sequences, approximately 14% of them seen just once; the ten biggest clones take up approximately 10%. Sequencing was performed on blood. Every receptor here comes from a woman in her late teens or twenties with Graves' hyperthyroidism.

This clonotype was detected many times. The chain combines TRBV11-2 with TRBJ2-5; D is uncertain. The CDR3 totals 15 residues. Germline V gene data show CDR1 as SGHAT and CDR2 as FQNNGV. Trimming removed 0 bases at V and 2 bases at J, with 10 bases between. The CDR3 bases are TGTGCCAGCAGCTTAGATCGGCCTTCTCAAGAGACCCAGTACTTC. Protein product: CASSLDRPSQETQYF.

This clonotype was seen more than once but under ten times. The V call is TRBV11-2, the J call TRBJ2-3; either TRBD1 or TRBD2 may supply D (6 bases each). CDR3 length: 18 amino acids. The V gene's germline CDR1 is SGHAT and CDR2 FQNNGV. Between the trimmed V and J ends, which lost 5 bases and 0 bases, there was a span of 21 bases. The CDR3 DNA reads as TGTGCCAGCAGCCCCCGGGGGCAGGGCTTCCCTAGCACAGATACGCAGTATTTT. It encodes CASSPRGQGFPSTDTQYF.

There are many counts of this clonotype. This rearrangement joins TRBV20-1 to TRBJ2-3, with D perhaps given as TRBD1 or TRBD2 (5 bases each). From germline, CDR1 is DFQATT and CDR2 SNEGSKA (reference sequence). Trimming shortened V by 2 bases and J by 6 bases, and 15 bases separated the two germline ends. CDR3 length: 14 residues. The CDR3, as DNA: TGCAGTGCTAGACGCGACGAGGGGTGGGATACGCAGTATTTT. Amino acid sequence: CSARRDEGWDTQYF.

This clonotype was recorded many times. The genes are TRBV18 and TRBJ1-1; D unclear. This CDR3 has 13 amino acids. Germline V gene sequence: CDR1 KGHSH, CDR2 LQKENI. V was cut by 3 bases and J by 8 bases, with 13 bases left in between. CDR3 nucleotide sequence: TGTGCCAGCTCACCTTGGGGTGAGGTAGAAGCTTTCTTT. Translation: CASSPWGEVEAFF.

Only a few counts were recorded for this clonotype. The chain combines TRBV7-3 with TRBJ2-1; a possible D gene is TRBD2 (5 bases). Deletions cut 2 bases from V and 4 bases from J, with 6 bases between. Germline V CDR1 and CDR2: SGHTA, FQGTGA. The CDR3 covers 13 residues. DNA of the CDR3: TGTGCCAGCAGCTTACAGCGGTACAATGAGCAGTTCTTC. It yields the protein CASSLQRYNEQFF.

The gene calls are TRBV4-3 and TRBJ2-1, with 7 bases identical to TRBD1. The J segment lost 12 bases and the V segment lost 4 bases, leaving 9 bases of the junction unmatched. The CDR3 loop spans 13 amino acids. CDR1 LGHNA and CDR2 YSLEER come from the germline V gene. The CDR3 loop reads CASSLAGGDGQFF. The CDR3 DNA reads TGCGCCAGCAGCCTCGCAGGGGGAGATGGGCAGTTCTTC.

This clonotype was observed a handful of times. This CDR3 is CASSRRTGPLDTGELFF. DNA for the CDR3: TGCGCCAGCAGCCGAAGGACAGGGCCCCTCGACACCGGGGAGCTGTTTTTT. J is TRBJ2-2 and V is TRBV4-1; 8 positions match TRBD1. Germline CDR1 and CDR2: MGHRA and YSYEKL. This CDR3 contains 17 residues. The ends lost 4 bases at V and 3 bases at J; junction bases unmatched: 10.

The rearrangement links TRBV19 to TRBJ2-1; possible D gene TRBD2, 6 bases. CDR1 and CDR2 (germline): LNHDA, SQIVND (reference sequence). The CDR3 length is 15 residues. The V end lost 5 bases, the J end lost 3 bases, and 14 bases lay between the germline ends. The CDR3 DNA is TGTGCCAGTAGTGTTATGGGAGGAGTCTACAATGAGCAGTTCTTC. This gives the protein CASSVMGGVYNEQFF.

V gene TRBV20-1 combines with J gene TRBJ2-7; TRBD2 aligns across 11 bases. This CDR3 spans 14 amino acids. From germline, CDR1 is DFQATT and CDR2 SNEGSKA (reference sequence). V shed 4 bases and J 5 bases; nucleotides not matched to a gene: 7. The CDR3 coding sequence is TGCAGTGCTATTTCCATAGCGGGAGGGGACGAGCAGTACTTC. Amino acid sequence: CSAISIAGGDEQYF.

This clonotype was picked up many times. The genes are TRBV2 and TRBJ2-1; D call uncertain. The CDR3 totals 14 residues. Trimming shortened V by 4 bases and J by 4 bases, and 11 bases separated the two germline ends. Germline values: CDR1 SNHLY, CDR2 FYNNEI. The CDR3 here is CASSGGKGYNEQFF. The CDR3 nucleotides read TGTGCCAGCAGTGGTGGTAAAGGATACAATGAGCAGTTCTTC.

V and J are TRBV12-3 or TRBV12-4 and TRBJ2-7, with TRBD1 matching over 11 bases. The CDR3 sequence is 14 residues long. V shed 6 bases, J shed 6 bases, and the junction held 7 bases outside the gene matches. CDR3 loop: CASSNTGTGGEQYF. DNA for the CDR3: TGTGCCAGCAGCAACACCGGGACAGGGGGCGAGCAGTACTTC.

Regarding this clonotype: At one end, the junction sequence differs from germline, possibly due to a read error. The J gene is TRBJ2-5, the V gene TRBV5-6; D remains unclear. The CDR3 contains 11 residues. Germline loops: CDR1 SGHDT, CDR2 YYEEEE. CDR3 sequence reads: CASSLVETQHF. In nucleotides, the CDR3 is TGTGCCAGCAGCTTGGTTGAGACCCAGCACTTC.

This clonotype was counted ten times or more. V and J are TRBV11-2 and TRBJ2-3; maybe TRBD1 (5 bases). CDR1 SGHAT and CDR2 FQNNGV come from the germline V gene. This CDR3 spans 12 amino acids. The V gene lost 6 bases and the J gene lost 6 bases, with 10 bases spanning the gap. The CDR3 region is CASRGPVDTQYF. The CDR3 region has the DNA TGTGCCAGCAGGGGGCCGGTGGATACGCAGTATTTT.

This clonotype was recorded a few times. This chain links TRBV19 with TRBJ2-1, with D perhaps TRBD1 (6 bases). V dropped 1 base and J dropped 4 bases, with 11 bases sitting between them. The CDR3 extends over 15 amino acids. CDR1 is LNHDA, CDR2 SQIVND, per germline (reference sequence). The CDR3 loop reads CASSIVPGTYNEQFF. In DNA, the CDR3 is TGTGCCAGTAGTATAGTGCCTGGGACATACAATGAGCAGTTCTTC.

The rearrangement uses TRBV19 and TRBJ1-4, with TRBD1 as a possible D gene (6 bases). CDR1 is LNHDA, CDR2 SQIVND, per germline (reference sequence). This CDR3 has 15 amino acids. V was shortened by 5 bases and J by 0 bases, with 10 bases between the two germline ends. The CDR3 DNA reads as TGTGCCAGTAGTCGCCGGACAGCAACTAATGAAAAACTGTTTTTT. It is translated as CASSRRTATNEKLFF.

This clonotype was seen more than once but under ten times. This chain's CDR3 is CASSSGRAFTDTQYF. Written as DNA, the CDR3 is TGTGCCAGCAGTTCGGGTCGGGCCTTCACAGATACGCAGTATTTT. V usage is TRBV27 and J usage is TRBJ2-3; D gene uncertain. Between the trimmed V and J ends, which lost 4 bases and 2 bases, there was a span of 13 bases. Per the germline V gene, CDR1 is MNHEY and CDR2 is SMNVEV (reference sequence). This CDR3 comprises 15 residues.

The chain recombines TRBV10-2 with TRBJ2-5; TRBD2 agrees at 12 bases. CDR1 and CDR2 (germline): WSHSY, SAAADI. The junction had 8 bases not matched to a gene; V was cut back by 6 bases and J by 6 bases. The CDR3 has 15 residues. The CDR3, as DNA: TGCGCCAGCAGACCGACGACTAGCGGGAGCAAGACCCAGTACTTC. Its protein product is CASRPTTSGSKTQYF.

In its sample, this clonotype was seen many times. Germline and junction disagree at one end, which may indicate a read error. The V gene is TRBV30, the J gene TRBJ2-2; D remains ambiguous. Germline V CDR1 and CDR2: GTSNPN, SVGIG (reference sequence). There are 12 residues in the CDR3. The CDR3 loop reads CAWSSNTEELFF. In nucleotides, the CDR3 is TGTGCCTGGAGTTCAAACACCGAGGAGCTGTTTTTT.

This clonotype was recorded at least ten times. The J gene is TRBJ2-1, the V gene TRBV20-1, with TRBD2 identical over 9 bases. Germline V lookup: CDR1 DFQATT, CDR2 SNEGSKA (reference sequence). V lost 1 base to trimming and J lost 4 bases; unmatched junction nucleotides: 14. The CDR3 sequence is 18 residues long. The CDR3 DNA follows: TGCAGTGCTAGAGGCTTTTCGGCGGGAGGGGTCGGATACAATGAGCAGTTCTTC. Its translation: CSARGFSAGGVGYNEQFF.

This chain uses TRBV11-2 with TRBJ2-7, with D perhaps matching TRBD1 (6 bases). Between the trimmed V and J ends, which lost 4 bases and 2 bases, there was a span of 18 bases. The CDR3 runs to 16 residues. The germline V gene encodes CDR1 SGHAT and CDR2 FQNNGV. In nucleotides, the CDR3 is TGTGCCAGCAGCTCCTCAGGTGGGGGCGGTCCCTACGAGCAGTACTTC. The encoded protein is CASSSSGGGGPYEQYF.

This clonotype came up many times. The chain is built from TRBV7-9 and TRBJ2-1, with 15 bases fitting TRBD2. Germline CDR1 SEHNR, CDR2 FQNEAQ (reference sequence). V was pared by 5 bases and J by 8 bases, with 7 bases of the junction left unmatched. The CDR3 spans 16 residues. In DNA, the CDR3 is TGTGCCAGCAGCCCTCGGACTAGCGGGAGGGCCCATGAGCAGTTCTTC. Amino acids: CASSPRTSGRAHEQFF.

This clonotype was seen repeatedly, ten times or more. The rearrangement links TRBV6-5 to TRBJ1-1, with D uncertain. The CDR3 extends over 14 amino acids. The germline CDR1 and CDR2 sequences are MNHEY and SVGAGI. V was clipped by 0 bases and J by 0 bases, with 5 bases between them. The CDR3 bases are TGTGCCAGCAGTTACTCAGCGGTGAACACTGAAGCTTTCTTT. It yields the protein CASSYSAVNTEAFF.

The chain has TRBV19 and TRBJ2-1, with D tentatively TRBD2 (6 bases). CDR1 LNHDA and CDR2 SQIVND come from the germline V gene (reference sequence). V dropped 1 base and J dropped 12 bases, with 19 bases sitting between them. The CDR3 covers 15 residues. The CDR3 protein is CASSIVEGSPTGQFF. The CDR3, as DNA: TGTGCCAGTAGTATAGTGGAGGGCTCACCCACTGGGCAGTTCTTC.